What follows describes a single T cell receptor beta chain. Here immunoSEQ multiplex PCR was the method, and the copy in TCRdb shows in-frame clones only, minus some. The table has some 80,000 clones, around nine tenths seen once. These data come from a study of blood T cell repertoires in COVID-19. Background on the study: Sample material is recorded as cDNA or gDNA derived from T cells, B-cell-depleted T cells, or PBMCs.

The source of this sequence is a woman older than 75 with active or convalescent COVID-19. The sequenced sample consisted of peripheral blood.

The CDR3 loop is CASSQGPSLETQYF. The CDR3 DNA reads TGCGCCAGCAGCCAGGGCCCAAGCCTGGAGACCCAGTACTTC. The chain links TRBV4-1 to TRBJ2-5; D remains ambiguous. Trimming left V 3 bases short and J 5 bases short, with 13 bases between. CDR1 is MGHRA, CDR2 YSYEKL, per germline. CDR3 size: 14 residues.